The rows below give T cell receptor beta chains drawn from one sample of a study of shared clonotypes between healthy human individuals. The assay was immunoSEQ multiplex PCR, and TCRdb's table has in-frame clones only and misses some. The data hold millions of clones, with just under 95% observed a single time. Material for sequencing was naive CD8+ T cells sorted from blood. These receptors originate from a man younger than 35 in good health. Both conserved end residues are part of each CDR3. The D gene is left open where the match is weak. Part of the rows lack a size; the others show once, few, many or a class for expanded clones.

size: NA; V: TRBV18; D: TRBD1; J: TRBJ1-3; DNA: TGTGCCAGCTCACCACCACGGACAGGGGTCGGAAACACCATATATTTT; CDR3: CASSPPRTGVGNTIYF
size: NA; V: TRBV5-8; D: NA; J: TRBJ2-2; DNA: TGTGCCAGCAGCTTGCAGGTCTTGCAGGGGGAGCTGTTTTTT; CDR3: CASSLQVLQGELFF
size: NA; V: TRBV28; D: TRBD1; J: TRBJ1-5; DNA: TGTGCCAGCAGTTTAGGACAGGGTGGCAATCAGCCCCAGCATTTT; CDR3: CASSLGQGGNQPQHF
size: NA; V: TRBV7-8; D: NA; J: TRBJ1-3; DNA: TGTGCCAGCAGCTTAGGCCCTAGCTCTGGAAACACCATATATTTT; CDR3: CASSLGPSSGNTIYF
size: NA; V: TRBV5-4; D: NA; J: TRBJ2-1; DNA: TGTGCCAGCAGCGTGGACAACTCCTACAATGAGCAGTTCTTC; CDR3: CASSVDNSYNEQFF
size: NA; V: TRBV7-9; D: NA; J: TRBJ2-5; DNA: TGTGCCAGCAGCAAAGAGACCCAGTACTTC; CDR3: CASSKETQYF
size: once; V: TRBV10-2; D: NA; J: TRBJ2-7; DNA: TGCGCCAGCAGTGACATCTCCCTCTCCTACGAGCAGTACTTC; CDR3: CASSDISLSYEQYF
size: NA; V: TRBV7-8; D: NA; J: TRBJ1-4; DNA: TGTGCCAGCAGCCGACAGGCAACTAATGAAAAACTGTTTTTT; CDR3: CASSRQATNEKLFF
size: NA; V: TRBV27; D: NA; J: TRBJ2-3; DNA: TGTGCCAGCAGTTACTACCTCGGGACAAATACGCAGTATTTT; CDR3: CASSYYLGTNTQYF
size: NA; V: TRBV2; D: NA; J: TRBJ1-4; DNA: TGTGCCAGCAGTGGACAGAATGAAAAACTGTTTTTT; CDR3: CASSGQNEKLFF
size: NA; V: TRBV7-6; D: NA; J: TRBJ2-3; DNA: TGTGCCAGCAGCTTAGAAGTAGGGATTCTGGGAACAGATACGCAGTATTTT; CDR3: CASSLEVGILGTDTQYF
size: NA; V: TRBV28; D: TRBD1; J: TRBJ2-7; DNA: TGTGCCAGCAGTTCTCAGGGGGCGTCTATCTACGAGCAGTACTTC; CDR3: CASSSQGASIYEQYF
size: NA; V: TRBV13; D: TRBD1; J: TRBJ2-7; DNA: TGTGCCAGCAGCCAAGGACAGGGGGCTGATGAGCAGTACTTC; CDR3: CASSQGQGADEQYF
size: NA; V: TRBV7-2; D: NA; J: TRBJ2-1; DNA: TGTGCCAGCAGCTTAGCGGCCAATGAGCAGTTCTTC; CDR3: CASSLAANEQFF
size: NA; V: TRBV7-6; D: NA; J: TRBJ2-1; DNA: TGTGCCAGCAGCTTAGGCTGGGAGCGGCCCTACAATGAGCAGTTCTTC; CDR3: CASSLGWERPYNEQFF
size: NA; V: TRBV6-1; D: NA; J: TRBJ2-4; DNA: TGTGCCAGCAGTGAAGGCCCGGGGTCCAAAAACATTCAGTACTTC; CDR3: CASSEGPGSKNIQYF
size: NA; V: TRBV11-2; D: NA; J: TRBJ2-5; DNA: TGTGCCAGCAGCGGGATCGGCGAAGGGGAACAAGAGACCCAGTACTTC; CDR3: CASSGIGEGEQETQYF
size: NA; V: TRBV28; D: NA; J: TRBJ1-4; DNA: TGTGCCAGCAGTCCCCGGACAGCAACTAATGAAAAACTGTTTTTT; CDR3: CASSPRTATNEKLFF
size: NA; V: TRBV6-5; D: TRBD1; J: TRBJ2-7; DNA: TGTGCCAGCAGTTACGAACAGGGGGCGTACGAGCAGTACTTC; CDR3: CASSYEQGAYEQYF
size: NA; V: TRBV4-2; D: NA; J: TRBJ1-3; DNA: TGTGCCAGCAGCCAAGATGGCCTGACAGTGCTCTCTGGAAACACCATATATTTT; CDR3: CASSQDGLTVLSGNTIYF
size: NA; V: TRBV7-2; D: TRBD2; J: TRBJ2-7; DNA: TGTGCCAGCAGCTTACTAGCGGGGTCCTCCTACGAGCAGTACTTC; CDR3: CASSLLAGSSYEQYF
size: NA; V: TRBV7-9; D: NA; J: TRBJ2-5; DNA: TGTGCCAGCAGCTACGTGGCGGTGGGGTCCCAAGAGACCCAGTACTTC; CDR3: CASSYVAVGSQETQYF
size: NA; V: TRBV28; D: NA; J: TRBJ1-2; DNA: TGTGCCAGCCGTCCCCCGGGGGCGCCGGCCCAAAACAACTTC; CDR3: CASRPPGAPAQNNF
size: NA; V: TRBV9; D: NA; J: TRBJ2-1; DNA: TGTGCCAGCAGCGGGTACATAGTGAATGAGCAGTTCTTC; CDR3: CASSGYIVNEQFF
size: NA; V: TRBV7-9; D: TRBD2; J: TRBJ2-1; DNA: TGTGCCAGCAGCTCAGGGAGTAGCGGGAGGGACAATGAGCAGTTCTTC; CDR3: CASSSGSSGRDNEQFF
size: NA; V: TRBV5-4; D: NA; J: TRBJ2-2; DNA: TGTGCCAGCAGCTTGAGTAGGGGCCTCGCCGGGGAGCTGTTTTTT; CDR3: CASSLSRGLAGELFF
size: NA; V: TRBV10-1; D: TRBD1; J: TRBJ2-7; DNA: TGCGCCAGCAGTGAGTCACGGGACAGGGGTCACGAGCAGTACTTC; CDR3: CASSESRDRGHEQYF
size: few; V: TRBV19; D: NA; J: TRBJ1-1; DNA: TGTGCCAGTAGTATGGACCTAAACACTGAAGCTTTCTTT; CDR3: CASSMDLNTEAFF
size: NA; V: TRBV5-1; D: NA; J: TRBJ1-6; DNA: TGCGCCAGCAGCTTGGACAGTGCGGGATCACCCCTCCACTTT; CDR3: CASSLDSAGSPLHF
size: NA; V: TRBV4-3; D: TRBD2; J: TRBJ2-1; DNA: TGCGCCAGCAGCCAAGTGGGACTAGCGGGGGGCCCGAGCTCCTACAATGAGCAGTTCTTC; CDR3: CASSQVGLAGGPSSYNEQFF
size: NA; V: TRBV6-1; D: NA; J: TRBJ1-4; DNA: TGTGCCAGCACATACAGGGCAACTAATGAAAAACTGTTTTTT; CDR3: CASTYRATNEKLFF
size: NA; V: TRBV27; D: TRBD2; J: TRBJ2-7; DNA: TGTGCCAGCAGTTTCTCTAGCGGGACAATCTCCTACGAGCAGTACTTC; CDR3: CASSFSSGTISYEQYF
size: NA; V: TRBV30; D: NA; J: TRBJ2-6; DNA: TGTGCCTGGAGTGTACATCCTGGGGCCAACGTCCTGACTTTC; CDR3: CAWSVHPGANVLTF
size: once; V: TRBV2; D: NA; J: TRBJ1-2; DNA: TGTGCCAGGATTCAGGGTCATGGCTACACCTTC; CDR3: CARIQGHGYTF
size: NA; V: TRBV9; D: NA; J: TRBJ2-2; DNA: TGTGCCAGCAGTTATTACACCGGGGAGCTGTTTTTT; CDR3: CASSYYTGELFF
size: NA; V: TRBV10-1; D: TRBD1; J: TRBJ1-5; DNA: TGCGCCAGCAGTGCTTCTACAGGGGGCGATCAGCCCCAGCATTTT; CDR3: CASSASTGGDQPQHF
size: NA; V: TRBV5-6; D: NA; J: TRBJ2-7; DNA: TGTGCCAGCAGCCAAGCCGGGCGTACCTACGAGCAGTACTTC; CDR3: CASSQAGRTYEQYF
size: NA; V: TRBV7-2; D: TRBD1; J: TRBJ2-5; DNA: TGTGCCAGCAGACCTTACAGGGGGCCAGAAGAGACCCAGTACTTC; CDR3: CASRPYRGPEETQYF
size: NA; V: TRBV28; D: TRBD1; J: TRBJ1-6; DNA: TGTGCCAGCAGGTTTCCGGGACAGGGGAATTCACCCCTCCACTTT; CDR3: CASRFPGQGNSPLHF
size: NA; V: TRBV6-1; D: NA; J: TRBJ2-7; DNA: TGTGCCAGCAACCACGAGCAGTACTTC; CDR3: CASNHEQYF
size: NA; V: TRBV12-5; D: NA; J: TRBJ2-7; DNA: TGTGCTAGTGGTTTGGCCCTTTACGAGCAGTACTTC; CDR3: CASGLALYEQYF
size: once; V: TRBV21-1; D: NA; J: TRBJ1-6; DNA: TGTGCCAGCAGCAGCGGACCCTCACCCCTCCACTTT; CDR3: CASSSGPSPLHF
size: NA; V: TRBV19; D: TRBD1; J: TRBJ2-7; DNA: TGTGCCAGTAGTACCCCCGGACAGGGTATAAACGAGCAGTACTTC; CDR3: CASSTPGQGINEQYF
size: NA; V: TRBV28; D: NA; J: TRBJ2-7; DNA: TGTGCCAGCAGTTTATATGCGGTGGGGTACGAGCAGTACTTC; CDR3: CASSLYAVGYEQYF